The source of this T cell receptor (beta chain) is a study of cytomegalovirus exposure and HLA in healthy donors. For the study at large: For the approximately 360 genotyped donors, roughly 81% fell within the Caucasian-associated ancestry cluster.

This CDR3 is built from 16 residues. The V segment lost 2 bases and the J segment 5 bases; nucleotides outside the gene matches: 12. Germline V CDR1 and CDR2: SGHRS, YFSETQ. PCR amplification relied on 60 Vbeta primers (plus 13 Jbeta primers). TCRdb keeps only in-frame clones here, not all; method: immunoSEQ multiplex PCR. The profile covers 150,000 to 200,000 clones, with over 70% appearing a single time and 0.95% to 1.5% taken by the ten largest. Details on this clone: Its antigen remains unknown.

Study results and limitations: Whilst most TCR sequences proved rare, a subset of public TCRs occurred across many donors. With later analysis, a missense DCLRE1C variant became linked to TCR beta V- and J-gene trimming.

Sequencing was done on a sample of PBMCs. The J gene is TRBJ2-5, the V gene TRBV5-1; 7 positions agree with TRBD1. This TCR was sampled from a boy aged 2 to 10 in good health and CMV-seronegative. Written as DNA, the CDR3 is TGCGCCAGCAGCTTCCCTCGACAGGGCCAGTCCGAGACCCAGTACTTC. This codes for CASSFPRQGQSETQYF.